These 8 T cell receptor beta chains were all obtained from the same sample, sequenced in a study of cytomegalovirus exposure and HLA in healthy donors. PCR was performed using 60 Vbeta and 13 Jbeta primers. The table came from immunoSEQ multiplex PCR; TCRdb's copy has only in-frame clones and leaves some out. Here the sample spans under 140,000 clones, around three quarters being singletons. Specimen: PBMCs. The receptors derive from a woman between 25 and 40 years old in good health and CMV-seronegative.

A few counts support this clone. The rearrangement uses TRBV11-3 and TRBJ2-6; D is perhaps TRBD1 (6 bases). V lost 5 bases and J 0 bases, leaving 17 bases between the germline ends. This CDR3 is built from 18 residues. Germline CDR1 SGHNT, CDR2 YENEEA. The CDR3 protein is CASSPGDRWDSGANVLTF. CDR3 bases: TGTGCCAGCAGCCCCGGCGACAGGTGGGACTCTGGGGCCAACGTCCTGACTTTC.

CDR3 residues: CASSIQDPYEQYF. The CDR3 nucleotides read TGTGCCAGTAGTATACAGGATCCCTACGAGCAGTACTTC. The V call is TRBV19, the J call TRBJ2-7; no definite D call. The CDR3 has 13 residues. Germline V gene sequence: CDR1 LNHDA, CDR2 SQIVND (reference sequence). V was pared by 2 bases and J by 2 bases, with 7 bases between.

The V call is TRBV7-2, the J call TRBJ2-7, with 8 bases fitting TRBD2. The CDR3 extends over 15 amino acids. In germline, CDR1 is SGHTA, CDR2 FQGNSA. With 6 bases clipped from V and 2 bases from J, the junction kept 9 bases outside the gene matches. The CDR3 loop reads CASRKAGEVAYEQYF. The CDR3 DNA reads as TGTGCCAGCAGAAAAGCGGGAGAAGTGGCCTACGAGCAGTACTTC.

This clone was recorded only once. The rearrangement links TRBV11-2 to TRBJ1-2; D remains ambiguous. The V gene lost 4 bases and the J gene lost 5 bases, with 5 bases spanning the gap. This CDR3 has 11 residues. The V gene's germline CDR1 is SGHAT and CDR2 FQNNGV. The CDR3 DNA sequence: TGTGCCAGCAGCTCTCCGTATGGCTACACCTTC. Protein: CASSSPYGYTF.

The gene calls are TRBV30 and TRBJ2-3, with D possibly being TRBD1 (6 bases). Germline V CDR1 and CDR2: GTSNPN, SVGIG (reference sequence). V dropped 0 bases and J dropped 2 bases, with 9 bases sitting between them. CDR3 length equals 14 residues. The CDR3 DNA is TGTGCCTGGAGTGTGGGGACAAACACAGATACGCAGTATTTT. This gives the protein CAWSVGTNTDTQYF. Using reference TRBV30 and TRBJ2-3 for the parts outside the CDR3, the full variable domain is SQTIHQWPATLVQPVGSPLSLECTVEGTSNPNLYWYRQAAGRGLQLLFYSVGIGQISSEVPQNLSASRPQDRQFILSSKKLLLSDSGFYLCAWSVGTNTDTQYFGPGTRLTVL.

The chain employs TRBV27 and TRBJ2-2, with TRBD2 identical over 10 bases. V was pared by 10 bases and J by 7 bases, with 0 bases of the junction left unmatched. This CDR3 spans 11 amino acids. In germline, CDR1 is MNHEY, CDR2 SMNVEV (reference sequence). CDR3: CAIAGGGELFF. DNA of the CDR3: TGTGCCATAGCGGGAGGCGGGGAGCTGTTTTTT.

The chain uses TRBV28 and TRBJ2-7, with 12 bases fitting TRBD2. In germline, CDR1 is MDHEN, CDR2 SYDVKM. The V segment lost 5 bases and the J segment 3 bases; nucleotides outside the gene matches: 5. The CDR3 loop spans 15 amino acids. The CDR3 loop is CASSPTSGGDYEQYF. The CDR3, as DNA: TGTGCCAGCAGTCCGACTAGCGGGGGCGACTACGAGCAGTACTTC.

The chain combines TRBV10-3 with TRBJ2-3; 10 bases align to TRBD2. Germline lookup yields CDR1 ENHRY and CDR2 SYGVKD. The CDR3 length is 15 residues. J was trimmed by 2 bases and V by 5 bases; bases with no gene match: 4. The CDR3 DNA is TGTGCCATCAGTAGCGGGGGGGCCTCCACAGATACGCAGTATTTT. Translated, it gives CAISSGGASTDTQYF.